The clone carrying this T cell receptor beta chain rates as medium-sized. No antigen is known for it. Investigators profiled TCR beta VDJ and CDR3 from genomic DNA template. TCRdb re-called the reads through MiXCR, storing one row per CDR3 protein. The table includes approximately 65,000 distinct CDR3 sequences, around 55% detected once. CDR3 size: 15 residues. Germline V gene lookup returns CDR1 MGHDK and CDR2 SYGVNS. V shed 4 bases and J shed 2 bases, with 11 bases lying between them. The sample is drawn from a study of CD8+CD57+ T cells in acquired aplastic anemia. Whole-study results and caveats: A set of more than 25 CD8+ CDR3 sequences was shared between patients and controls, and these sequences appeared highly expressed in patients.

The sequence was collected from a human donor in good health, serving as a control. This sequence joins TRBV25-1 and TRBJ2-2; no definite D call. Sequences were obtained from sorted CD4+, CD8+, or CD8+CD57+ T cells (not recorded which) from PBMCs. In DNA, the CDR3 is TGTGCCAGCAGTGTCGGGTCGGGTAACACCGGGGAGCTGTTTTTT. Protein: CASSVGSGNTGELFF.